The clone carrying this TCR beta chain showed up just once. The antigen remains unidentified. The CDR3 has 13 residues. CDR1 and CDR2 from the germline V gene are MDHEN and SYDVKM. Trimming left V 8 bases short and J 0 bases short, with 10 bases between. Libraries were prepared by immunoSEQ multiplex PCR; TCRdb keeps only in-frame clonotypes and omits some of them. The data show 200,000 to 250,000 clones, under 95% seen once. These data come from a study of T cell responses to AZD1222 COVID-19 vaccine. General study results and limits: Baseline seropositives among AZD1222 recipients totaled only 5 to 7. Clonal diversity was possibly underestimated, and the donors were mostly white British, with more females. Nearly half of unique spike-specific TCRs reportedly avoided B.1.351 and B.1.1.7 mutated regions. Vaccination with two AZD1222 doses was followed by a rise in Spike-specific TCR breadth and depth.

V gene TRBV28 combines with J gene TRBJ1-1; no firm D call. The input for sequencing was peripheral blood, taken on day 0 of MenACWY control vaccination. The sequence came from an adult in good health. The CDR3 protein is CASLSHMNTEAFF. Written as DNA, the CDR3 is TGTGCCAGCCTCTCCCATATGAACACTGAAGCTTTCTTT.